These T cell receptor beta chains were read from a single sample in a study of OX40 agonist ivuxolimab in advanced cancers. The table came from immunoSEQ multiplex PCR; TCRdb's copy has only in-frame clones and leaves some out. The repertoire has about 61,000 clones, around 87% of them found once; the top ten carry around 1.2%. Sequenced here: CD4+ or CD8+ T cells sorted from blood, sampled in a trial of the OX40 agonist ivuxolimab. The source of these receptors is an adult with an advanced solid tumor such as melanoma, head and neck, liver or kidney cancer. CDR3s include the opening cysteine and the closing phenylalanine or tryptophan. A D gene is named only where the DNA matches it firmly. Rows give clone size only sometimes, using once, few, many, or a class for an expanded clone.

CDR3: CASSPGQGGYTF; DNA: TGTGCCAGCTCGCCGGGACAGGGAGGCTACACCTTC; D: TRBD1; V: TRBV18; J: TRBJ1-2; size: -
CDR3: CSVETHEAFF; DNA: TGCAGCGTTGAAACTCATGAAGCTTTCTTT; D: -; V: TRBV29-1; J: TRBJ1-1; size: few
CDR3: CASSLGLSLRNNEQFF; DNA: TGTGCCAGCTCTCTAGGACTATCTCTGAGGAACAATGAGCAGTTCTTC; D: -; V: TRBV18; J: TRBJ2-1; size: -
CDR3: CASSLFGPGQAREKTQYF; DNA: TGTGCCAGCAGTTTATTCGGACCGGGACAGGCCAGAGAGAAGACCCAGTACTTC; D: TRBD1; V: TRBV27; J: TRBJ2-5; size: few
CDR3: CASSPRTIQETQYF; DNA: TGTGCCAGCAGCCCTCGGACCATTCAAGAGACCCAGTACTTC; D: -; V: TRBV7-9; J: TRBJ2-5; size: -
CDR3: CASGGDSRTDTQYF; DNA: TGTGCCAGTGGCGGGGACAGCCGCACAGATACGCAGTATTTT; D: -; V: TRBV19; J: TRBJ2-3; size: -
CDR3: CASSRQIANTGELFF; DNA: TGTGCCAGCAGCCGACAGATCGCGAACACCGGGGAGCTGTTTTTT; D: -; V: TRBV5-5; J: TRBJ2-2; size: few
CDR3: CASSIVSGGFDEQFF; DNA: TGTGCCAGTAGTATAGTCAGCGGGGGGTTCGATGAGCAGTTCTTC; D: TRBD2; V: TRBV19; J: TRBJ2-1; size: -
CDR3: CASKDVGAGGNTIYF; DNA: TGTGCCAGTAAGGATGTGGGCGCGGGTGGAAACACCATATATTTT; D: -; V: TRBV19; J: TRBJ1-3; size: -
CDR3: CASSLGQGRGSPLHF; DNA: TGTGCCAGCAGCTTGGGCCAGGGCAGGGGTTCACCCCTCCACTTT; D: -; V: TRBV5-4; J: TRBJ1-6; size: -
CDR3: CASRPRGQGAGYGYTF; DNA: TGTGCCAGTAGGCCCCGAGGACAGGGCGCCGGCTATGGCTACACCTTC; D: TRBD1; V: TRBV19; J: TRBJ1-2; size: -
CDR3: CASRGQGVGHTQYF; DNA: TGTGCCAGCAGGGGACAGGGGGTAGGGCATACGCAGTATTTT; D: TRBD1; V: TRBV2; J: TRBJ2-3; size: -
CDR3: CASSPGQGTVYEQYF; DNA: TGTGCCAGCTCACCGGGACAGGGGACCGTCTACGAGCAGTACTTC; D: TRBD1; V: TRBV18; J: TRBJ2-7; size: -
CDR3: CAWSVPQRSGGLF; DNA: TGTGCCTGGAGTGTACCTCAGAGGTCAGGGGGACTCTTT; D: TRBD1; V: TRBV30; J: TRBJ1-1; size: -
CDR3: CASSLDWGLAGGAKNIQYF; DNA: TGTGCCAGCAGCTTAGATTGGGGCCTAGCGGGGGGAGCCAAAAACATTCAGTACTTC; D: TRBD2; V: TRBV11-2; J: TRBJ2-4; size: -
CDR3: CASSPSGSYNSPLHF; DNA: TGTGCCAGCTCACCTTCCGGCTCCTATAATTCACCCCTCCACTTT; D: -; V: TRBV18; J: TRBJ1-6; size: once
CDR3: CASSSGQMNTEAFF; DNA: TGTGCCAGCAGCTCGGGACAGATGAACACTGAAGCTTTCTTT; D: TRBD1; V: TRBV7-3; J: TRBJ1-1; size: -
CDR3: CASSPWGYEQYF; DNA: TGTGCCAGCAGCCCGTGGGGATACGAGCAGTACTTC; D: -; V: TRBV7-2; J: TRBJ2-7; size: -
CDR3: CASSPNPLGFGSPLHF; DNA: TGTGCCAGCAGCCCGAACCCGCTCGGGTTCGGTTCACCCCTCCACTTT; D: -; V: TRBV9; J: TRBJ1-6; size: -
CDR3: CASGIHRPPNNEQFF; DNA: TGTGCCAGCGGAATTCACAGGCCGCCTAACAATGAGCAGTTCTTC; D: -; V: TRBV2; J: TRBJ2-1; size: -
CDR3: CASSLGGVGSGSGNTIYF; DNA: TGTGCCAGCAGCTTAGGGGGTGTGGGCAGCGGCTCTGGAAACACCATATATTTT; D: -; V: TRBV7-6; J: TRBJ1-3; size: -
CDR3: CAISGLGVANYGYTF; DNA: TGTGCCATCAGTGGGTTAGGCGTAGCTAACTATGGCTACACCTTC; D: -; V: TRBV10-3; J: TRBJ1-2; size: -
CDR3: CASSLETGLTEAFF; DNA: TGCGCCAGCAGCTTGGAGACAGGGCTAACTGAAGCTTTCTTT; D: TRBD1; V: TRBV5-1; J: TRBJ1-1; size: -
CDR3: CASSAAGDRGDYGYTF; DNA: TGTGCCAGCAGCGCCGCTGGGGACAGGGGGGACTATGGCTACACCTTC; D: TRBD1; V: TRBV9; J: TRBJ1-2; size: -
CDR3: CSAGDRKHTGELFF; DNA: TGCAGCGCCGGGGACAGAAAACACACCGGGGAGCTGTTTTTT; D: TRBD1; V: TRBV29-1; J: TRBJ2-2; size: few
CDR3: CASSLGGDPLTDTQYF; DNA: TGCGCCAGCAGCTTGGGGGGGGACCCCCTTACAGATACGCAGTATTTT; D: -; V: TRBV5-1; J: TRBJ2-3; size: -
CDR3: CASSWTELNTEAFF; DNA: TGCGCCAGCAGCTGGACGGAATTGAACACTGAAGCTTTCTTT; D: -; V: TRBV5-1; J: TRBJ1-1; size: -
CDR3: CASSLASGGKGTDTQYF; DNA: TGTGCCAGCAGCTTAGCTAGCGGGGGCAAGGGAACAGATACGCAGTATTTT; D: TRBD2; V: TRBV7-9; J: TRBJ2-3; size: -
CDR3: CASSPGQAPGETQYF; DNA: TGCGCCAGCAGCCCCGGACAGGCCCCTGGGGAGACCCAGTACTTC; D: TRBD1; V: TRBV5-1; J: TRBJ2-5; size: -
CDR3: CASSRDRGTTEAFF; DNA: TGTGCCAGCAGTAGGGACAGGGGTACCACTGAAGCTTTCTTT; D: TRBD1; V: TRBV2; J: TRBJ1-1; size: -
CDR3: CASSQLPLGVSGVNEQFF; DNA: TGCGCCAGCAGCCAGTTACCCCTAGGGGTTAGCGGGGTCAATGAGCAGTTCTTC; D: TRBD2; V: TRBV4-1; J: TRBJ2-1; size: once
CDR3: CASSSPWGGARNEQFF; DNA: TGTGCCAGCAGCTCCCCTTGGGGGGGGGCCCGGAATGAGCAGTTCTTC; D: -; V: TRBV11-2; J: TRBJ2-1; size: -
CDR3: CAISDTLGGYTF; DNA: TGTGCCATCAGTGATACGCTTGGAGGCTACACCTTC; D: -; V: TRBV10-3; J: TRBJ1-2; size: -
CDR3: CASRILAGGRDEQFF; DNA: TGTGCCAGCAGAATACTAGCGGGGGGGCGGGATGAGCAGTTCTTC; D: TRBD2; V: TRBV6-5; J: TRBJ2-1; size: -
CDR3: CASSATGLRLYGYTF; DNA: TGTGCCAGCAGCGCTACAGGGTTGCGGCTGTATGGCTACACCTTC; D: -; V: TRBV6-1; J: TRBJ1-2; size: -
CDR3: CASYPGGGSPLHF; DNA: TGTGCCAGCTATCCAGGGGGGGGTTCACCCCTCCACTTT; D: TRBD1; V: TRBV7-9; J: TRBJ1-6; size: -
CDR3: CASSLHGIDTQYF; DNA: TGTGCCAGCAGCTTACATGGCATAGATACGCAGTATTTT; D: -; V: TRBV7-6; J: TRBJ2-3; size: -
CDR3: CASGPRGLSFDGYTF; DNA: TGTGCTAGTGGCCCCAGGGGGCTGAGTTTCGATGGCTACACCTTC; D: TRBD1; V: TRBV12-5; J: TRBJ1-2; size: -
CDR3: CASSVVDRNTGELFF; DNA: TGTGCCAGCAGCGTAGTCGACAGGAACACCGGGGAGCTGTTTTTT; D: -; V: TRBV9; J: TRBJ2-2; size: -
CDR3: CASSPGGGQAYSEQYF; DNA: TGTGCCAGCAGTCCCGGGGGGGGACAGGCGTACTCCGAGCAGTACTTC; D: -; V: TRBV7-9; J: TRBJ2-7; size: -
CDR3: CASSKAQGGGNTIYF; DNA: TGCGCCAGCAGTAAAGCGCAGGGAGGGGGAAACACCATATATTTT; D: -; V: TRBV5-1; J: TRBJ1-3; size: -
CDR3: CASSSTTWQGAFF; DNA: TGTGCCAGCAGTTCCACAACCTGGCAGGGTGCTTTCTTT; D: -; V: TRBV6-5; J: TRBJ1-1; size: -
CDR3: CASRKGDSFYNEQFF; DNA: TGTGCCAGCAGAAAAGGCGACAGTTTCTACAATGAGCAGTTCTTC; D: -; V: TRBV27; J: TRBJ2-1; size: -
CDR3: CASSLGNIFQETQYF; DNA: TGTGCCAGCAGCTTAGGTAACATTTTCCAAGAGACCCAGTACTTC; D: -; V: TRBV7-2; J: TRBJ2-5; size: once
CDR3: CASSPRWIAGSGNTIYF; DNA: TGTGCCAGCAGCCCTCGGTGGATCGCCGGCTCTGGAAACACCATATATTTT; D: -; V: TRBV11-2; J: TRBJ1-3; size: -
CDR3: CAIAGLSSYEQYF; DNA: TGTGCCATCGCGGGGCTAAGCTCCTACGAGCAGTACTTC; D: -; V: TRBV10-3; J: TRBJ2-7; size: -
CDR3: CASSIYRGGGSVTEAFF; DNA: TGTGCCAGTAGTATTTACAGGGGAGGTGGGAGTGTCACTGAAGCTTTCTTT; D: TRBD1; V: TRBV19; J: TRBJ1-1; size: -
CDR3: CASSQRRNLNNEQFF; DNA: TGTGCCAGCAGTCAACGGAGAAACCTCAACAATGAGCAGTTCTTC; D: -; V: TRBV7-2; J: TRBJ2-1; size: -
CDR3: CASSPPQAAYVSEQYF; DNA: TGCGCCAGCAGCCCCCCCCAAGCGGCCTACGTCTCCGAGCAGTACTTC; D: -; V: TRBV5-1; J: TRBJ2-7; size: -
CDR3: CASSPGTRIYEQYF; DNA: TGTGCCAGCAGCCCCGGGACCCGGATCTACGAGCAGTACTTC; D: -; V: TRBV7-8; J: TRBJ2-7; size: -
CDR3: CASSLGLTGGSSTDTQYF; DNA: TGTGCCAGCAGCTTGGGCCTAACAGGGGGGTCGAGCACAGATACGCAGTATTTT; D: TRBD1; V: TRBV5-8; J: TRBJ2-3; size: -